These T cell receptor beta chains were read from a single sample in a study of CD8 T cells in ankylosing spondylitis. TCRdb reprocessed the 5' RACE reads with MiXCR, giving one entry per CDR3 protein. The data contain 250,000 to 300,000 distinct CDR3 sequences, 20% of them singletons. The sequenced sample was blood, either unsorted or a sorted T cell fraction (not recorded which). These receptor sequences come from a male donor with ankylosing spondylitis or in good health (not recorded which). CDR3s include the opening cysteine and the closing phenylalanine or tryptophan. A D gene is named only where the DNA matches it firmly. Only some rows state a clone size, as once, few, many or a class for expanded clones.

TRBV20-1	.	few	TRBJ2-5	TGCAGTGCTCTCCGCAGGGGCCAAGAGACCCAGTACTTC	CSALRRGQETQYF
TRBV10-3	TRBD1	many	TRBJ2-1	TGTGCCATCAGGGCCCGGGACAGGGACAATGAGCAGTTCTTC	CAIRARDRDNEQFF
TRBV7-9	.	.	TRBJ2-3	TGTGCCAGCAGCGGGGACGGGCGCTACACAGATACGCAGTATTTT	CASSGDGRYTDTQYF
TRBV10-2	.	.	TRBJ2-4	TGCGCCAGCCAGGGGCGGAGTATGACCAAAAACATTCAGTACTTC	CASQGRSMTKNIQYF
TRBV7-2	.	many	TRBJ1-1	TGTGCCAGCAGCTTTTCCCGGGCGAACACTGAAGCTTTCTTT	CASSFSRANTEAFF
TRBV2	TRBD2	.	TRBJ2-5	TGTGCCAGCCGGACTAGCGGGGGGGCCGCCGATCAGACCCAGTACTTC	CASRTSGGAADQTQYF
TRBV5-5	.	.	TRBJ2-5	TGTGCCAGCAGCTTGAACAACTTAAGACAAGAGACCCAGTACTTC	CASSLNNLRQETQYF
TRBV29-1	TRBD2	many	TRBJ2-1	TGCAGCGCCGAAGGGACTAGTGGGGTAGGGCAGTTCTTC	CSAEGTSGVGQFF
TRBV10-3	.	many	TRBJ2-3	TGTGCCATCAGTCCCCAGGACTCGGGGGCAGATACGCAGTATTTT	CAISPQDSGADTQYF
TRBV7-8	TRBD1	.	TRBJ1-5	TGTGCCAGCAGCCCCCGGGGGACAGTGTATAGCAATCAGCCCCAGCATTTT	CASSPRGTVYSNQPQHF
TRBV7-9	.	many	TRBJ1-1	TGTGCCAGCAGCTTATTGGTCGGCACTGAAGCTTTCTTT	CASSLLVGTEAFF
TRBV12-3/TRBV12-4	.	.	TRBJ2-2	TGTGCCAGCAGCTTTAGCGGAGCCGGGGAGCTGTTTTTT	CASSFSGAGELFF
TRBV25-1	.	few	TRBJ2-5	TGTGCCAGCAGTCGCTTCATAACCGGAGAGACCCAGTACTTC	CASSRFITGETQYF
TRBV29-1	TRBD1	once	TRBJ2-6	TGCAGCGTTCAAACGGAGGATGGACAGGGGGCGCAAGGGGCCAACGTCCTGACTTTC	CSVQTEDGQGAQGANVLTF
TRBV30	TRBD1	few	TRBJ1-1	TGTGCCTGGAGTCTTCCGGGACAGGGGAACACTGAAGCTTTCTTT	CAWSLPGQGNTEAFF
TRBV5-1	TRBD1	.	TRBJ1-2	TGCGCCAGCAGCTTGGAGGGGGCAGGGTATGGCTACACCTTC	CASSLEGAGYGYTF
TRBV29-1	TRBD2	many	TRBJ2-1	TGCAGCGTTCTACGCGGGAGTACCTACAATGAGCAGTTCTTC	CSVLRGSTYNEQFF
TRBV28	TRBD2	.	TRBJ2-2	TGTGCCAGCATTCCAGCGGGGATGAACACCGGGGAGCTGTTTTTT	CASIPAGMNTGELFF
TRBV12-3/TRBV12-4	TRBD2	.	TRBJ2-1	TGTGCCAGCGGAGCGGGACCGAACTCCTACACTGAGCAGTTCTTC	CASGAGPNSYTEQFF
TRBV29-1	TRBD2	many	TRBJ2-1	TGCAGCACCTCTAGCGGGGGGTACAATGAGCAGTTCTTC	CSTSSGGYNEQFF
TRBV10-3	.	few	TRBJ2-3	TGTGCCATCAGAGCGGACCGCTCGGCAGATACGCAGTATTTT	CAIRADRSADTQYF
TRBV14	.	.	TRBJ2-3	TGTGCCAGCAGCCAAGCGGCAGGGGCATTGGATACGCAGTATTTT	CASSQAAGALDTQYF
TRBV4-2	.	.	TRBJ1-1	TGTGCCAGCAGCCAACCCCCGTTGTCAGGCACACCTAACACTGAAGCTTTCTTT	CASSQPPLSGTPNTEAFF
TRBV29-1	.	.	TRBJ2-5	TGCAGCGTTGAAACGGGGCTGGAGACCCAGTACTTC	CSVETGLETQYF
TRBV6-1	TRBD1	.	TRBJ2-1	TGTGCCAGCAGCAGACAGGGGGCTCTCCCTTACAATGAGCAGTTCTTC	CASSRQGALPYNEQFF
TRBV6-1	.	.	TRBJ1-2	TGTGCCAGCAGTGCGGAACGAACTAACTATGGCTACACCTTC	CASSAERTNYGYTF
TRBV5-1	TRBD2	.	TRBJ2-4	TGCGCCAGCAGCTTCGGACTAGCGGGAGGGCCCTCCAAAAACATTCAGTACTTC	CASSFGLAGGPSKNIQYF